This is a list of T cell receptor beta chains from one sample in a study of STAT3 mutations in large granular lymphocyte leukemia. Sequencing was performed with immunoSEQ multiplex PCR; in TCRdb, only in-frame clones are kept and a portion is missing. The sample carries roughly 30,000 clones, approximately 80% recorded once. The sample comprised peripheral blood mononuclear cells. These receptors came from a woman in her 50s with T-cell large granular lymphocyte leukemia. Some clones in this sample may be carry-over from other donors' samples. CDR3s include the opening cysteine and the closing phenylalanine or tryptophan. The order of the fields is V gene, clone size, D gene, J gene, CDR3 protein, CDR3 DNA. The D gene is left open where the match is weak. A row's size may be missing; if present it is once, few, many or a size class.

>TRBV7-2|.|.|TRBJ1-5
CASSPTNMDPQHF
TGTGCCAGCAGCCCAACAAACATGGATCCCCAGCATTTT
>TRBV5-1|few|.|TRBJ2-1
CASSLDVGSSYNEQFF
TGCGCCAGCAGCTTGGACGTCGGGAGCTCCTACAATGAGCAGTTCTTC
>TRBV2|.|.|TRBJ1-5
CATYSKGPDDNQPQHF
TGTGCCACATACTCAAAGGGCCCCGACGATAATCAGCCCCAGCATTTT
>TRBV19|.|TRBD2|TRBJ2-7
CASSRDGAGPYEQYF
TGTGCCAGTAGTAGGGATGGAGCGGGACCCTACGAGCAGTACTTC
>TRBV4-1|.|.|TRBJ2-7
CASSREGGGAYEQYF
TGCGCCAGCAGCCGAGAAGGGGGTGGGGCCTACGAGCAGTACTTC
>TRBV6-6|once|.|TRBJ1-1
CASSYSRGGHNTEAFF
TGTGCCAGCAGTTACTCAAGGGGGGGGCACAACACTGAAGCTTTCTTT
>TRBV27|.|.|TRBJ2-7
CASSPLGPLVFSYEQYF
TGTGCCAGCAGTCCCCTTGGACCGTTGGTCTTTTCCTACGAGCAGTACTTC
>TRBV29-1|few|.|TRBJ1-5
CSVVQGGQPQHF
TGCAGCGTTGTTCAGGGAGGTCAGCCCCAGCATTTT
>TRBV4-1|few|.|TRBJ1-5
CASSQDSSTYSNQPQHF
TGCGCCAGCAGCCAAGATAGTTCGACTTATAGCAATCAGCCCCAGCATTTT
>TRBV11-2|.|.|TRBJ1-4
CASGTMNEKLFF
TGTGCCAGCGGGACGATGAATGAAAAACTGTTTTTT
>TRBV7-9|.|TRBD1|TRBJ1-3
CASSRQGAGNTIYF
TGTGCCAGCAGCCGACAGGGGGCTGGAAACACCATATATTTT
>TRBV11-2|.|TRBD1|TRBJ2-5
CASRKMGQYQETQYF
TGTGCCAGCAGGAAAATGGGACAGTACCAAGAGACCCAGTACTTC
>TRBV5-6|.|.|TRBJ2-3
CASLRHGTTQYF
TGTGCCAGCCTCCGGCACGGAACTACGCAGTATTTT
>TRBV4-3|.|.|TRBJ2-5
CASSQDVGRGGTQYF
TGCGCCAGCAGCCAAGACGTCGGCCGTGGGGGGACCCAGTACTTC
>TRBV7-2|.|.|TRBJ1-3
CASSLGGAGNTIYF
TGTGCCAGCAGCTTAGGGGGGGCTGGAAACACCATATATTTT
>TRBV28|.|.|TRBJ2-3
CASSSGGAGTDTQYF
TGTGCCAGCAGCTCTGGGGGCGCGGGGACAGATACGCAGTATTTT
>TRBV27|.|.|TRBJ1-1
CASSFGSAFF
TGTGCCAGCAGTTTCGGGAGCGCTTTCTTT
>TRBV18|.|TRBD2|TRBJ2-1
CASSPRTSGNEQFF
TGTGCCAGCTCACCAAGGACTAGCGGCAATGAGCAGTTCTTC
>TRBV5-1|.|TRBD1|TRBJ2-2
CASSSAQGTGELFF
TGCGCCAGCAGTTCGGCACAGGGGACCGGGGAGCTGTTTTTT
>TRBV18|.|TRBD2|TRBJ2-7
CASSPSSGSFYEQYF
TGTGCCAGCTCACCTTCTAGCGGGAGTTTCTACGAGCAGTACTTC
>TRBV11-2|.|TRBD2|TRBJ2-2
CAVRGRNTGELFF
TGTGCCGTGCGGGGGAGGAACACCGGGGAGCTGTTTTTT
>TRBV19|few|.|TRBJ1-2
CASSRDRANYGYTF
TGTGCCAGTAGCCGGGACCGAGCTAACTATGGCTACACCTTC
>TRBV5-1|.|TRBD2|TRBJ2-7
CASSLARTSGSPSYEQYF
TGCGCCAGCAGCTTGGCTCGTACTAGCGGGAGTCCCTCCTACGAGCAGTACTTC
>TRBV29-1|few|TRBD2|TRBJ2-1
CSGGTNYNEQFF
TGCAGCGGGGGGACTAATTACAATGAGCAGTTCTTC
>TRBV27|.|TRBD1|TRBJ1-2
CASSSRDRVPYGYTF
TGTGCCAGCAGTTCCCGGGACAGAGTTCCCTATGGCTACACCTTC
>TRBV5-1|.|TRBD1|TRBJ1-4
CASRDTGAPNEKLFF
TGCGCCAGCAGGGATACAGGGGCCCCTAATGAAAAACTGTTTTTT
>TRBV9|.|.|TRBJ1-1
CASNVGGGHVSEAFF
TGTGCCAGCAACGTTGGAGGGGGGCATGTATCTGAAGCTTTCTTT
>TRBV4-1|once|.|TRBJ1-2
CASSQAHQDRYGYTF
TGCGCCAGCAGCCAAGCCCACCAGGACCGCTATGGCTACACCTTC
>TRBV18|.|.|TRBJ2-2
CASSPRAVGELFF
TGTGCCAGCTCACCGCGCGCAGTGGGGGAGCTGTTTTTT
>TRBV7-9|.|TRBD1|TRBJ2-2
CASSPPGQGSTGELFF
TGTGCCAGCAGCCCCCCGGGACAGGGGAGCACCGGGGAGCTGTTTTTT
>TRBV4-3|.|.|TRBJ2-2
CASSQVPGSDTGELFF
TGCGCCAGCAGCCAAGTCCCGGGATCGGACACCGGGGAGCTGTTTTTT
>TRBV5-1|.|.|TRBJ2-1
CASRTTAGPAGQFF
TGCGCCAGCAGGACAACGGCGGGTCCGGCGGGGCAGTTCTTC
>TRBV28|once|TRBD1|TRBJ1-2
CASSPRDRGLLYGYTF
TGTGCCAGCAGTCCCCGGGACAGGGGGCTCCTCTATGGCTACACCTTC
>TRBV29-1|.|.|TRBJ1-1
CSVCCGTLNTEAFF
TGCAGCGTTTGCTGCGGGACACTGAACACTGAAGCTTTCTTT
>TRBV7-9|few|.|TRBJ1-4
CASSLRQGNEKLFF
TGTGCCAGCAGCTTACGTCAGGGGAACGAAAAACTGTTTTTT
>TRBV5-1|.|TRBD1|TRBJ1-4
CASSLGTGGLVEKLFF
TGCGCCAGCAGCTTGGGGACAGGGGGACTGGTTGAAAAACTGTTTTTT
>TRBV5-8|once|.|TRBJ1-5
CASSLVGSAYSNQPQHF
TGTGCCAGCAGCTTGGTCGGGTCTGCTTATAGCAATCAGCCCCAGCATTTT
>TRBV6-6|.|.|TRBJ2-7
CASSYIGFEQYF
TGTGCCAGCAGTTACATCGGCTTCGAGCAGTACTTC
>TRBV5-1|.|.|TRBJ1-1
CASSAVGRGPDTEAFF
TGCGCCAGCAGCGCGGTGGGGCGGGGGCCGGACACTGAAGCTTTCTTT
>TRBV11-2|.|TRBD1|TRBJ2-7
CASNDPGTGSSYEQYF
TGTGCCAGCAACGACCCAGGGACAGGTAGCTCCTACGAGCAGTACTTC
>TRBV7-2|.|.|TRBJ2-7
CASSFYGAEQYF
TGTGCCAGCAGCTTCTACGGGGCCGAGCAGTACTTC
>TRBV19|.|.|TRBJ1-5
CASSRGRASNQPQHF
TGTGCCAGTAGTAGGGGCAGGGCGAGCAATCAGCCCCAGCATTTT
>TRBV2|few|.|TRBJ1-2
CASSEARTAWGFF
TGTGCCAGCAGTGAAGCCCGGACCGCCTGGGGGTTCTTC
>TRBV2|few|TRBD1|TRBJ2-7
CATHPGQGYEQYF
TGTGCCACCCACCCAGGACAGGGTTACGAGCAGTACTTC
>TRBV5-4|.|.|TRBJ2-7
CASSLVASWDEQYF
TGTGCCAGCAGCTTGGTGGCCTCCTGGGACGAGCAGTACTTC
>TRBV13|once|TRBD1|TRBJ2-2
CASGRDSFTGELFF
TGTGCCAGCGGACGGGACAGCTTCACCGGGGAGCTGTTTTTT
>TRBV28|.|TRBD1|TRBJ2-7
CASERQGRYEQYF
TGTGCCAGCGAACGACAGGGCCGGTACGAGCAGTACTTC
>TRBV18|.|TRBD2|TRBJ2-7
CASSPRRAGAYEQYF
TGTGCCAGCTCACCACGCCGGGCGGGAGCCTACGAGCAGTACTTC
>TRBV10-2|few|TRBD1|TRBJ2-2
CASSATGGAGELFF
TGCGCCAGCAGTGCGACAGGGGGGGCCGGGGAGCTGTTTTTT
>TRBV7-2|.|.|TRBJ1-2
CASSLAGVANYGYTF
TGTGCCAGCAGCTTAGCGGGGGTTGCTAACTATGGCTACACCTTC
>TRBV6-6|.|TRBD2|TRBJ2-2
CASTGLAGDRTGELFF
TGTGCCAGCACGGGACTAGCGGGAGATCGCACCGGGGAGCTGTTTTTT
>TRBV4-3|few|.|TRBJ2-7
CASSYPIKEQYF
TGCGCCAGCAGCTATCCTATAAAGGAGCAGTACTTC
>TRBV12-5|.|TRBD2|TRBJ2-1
CASGLSSERGFWNEQFF
TGTGCTAGTGGTTTGTCTTCGGAGCGGGGGTTTTGGAATGAGCAGTTCTTC
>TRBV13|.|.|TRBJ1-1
CASSLGNREVAFF
TGTGCCAGCAGCTTAGGCAACCGTGAGGTAGCTTTCTTT